This is a list of T cell receptor beta chains from one sample in a study of blood T cell repertoires in COVID-19. Repertoires were generated with immunoSEQ multiplex PCR, while TCRdb's copy carries only in-frame clones and drops some. The table records 75,000 or so clones, nearly 90% of them present only once. The sample comprised peripheral blood. The receptors stem from a man aged 70 or older with acute or convalescent COVID-19. The CDR3 runs from the conserved cysteine through the conserved F or W. Expanded clones are given a class, and other clones once, few, many or no size at all.

v_gene	j_gene	abundance	CDR3aa
TRBV28	TRBJ1-5	.	CASSFPGVQPQHF
TRBV29-1	TRBJ2-3	.	CSVVRGTDTQYF
TRBV11-2	TRBJ2-2	.	CASSSQGTGELFF
TRBV18	TRBJ2-7	.	CASSPPGRNEQYF
TRBV10-1	TRBJ2-2	.	CASSGRDRALSNTGELFF
TRBV4-3	TRBJ1-2	.	CASSQDPGGLPHGYTF
TRBV25-1	TRBJ2-7	.	CASSERTGDNEQYF
TRBV7-2	TRBJ1-2	.	CASSLNRGRYGYTF
TRBV28	TRBJ1-5	.	CASSLSGGAQPQHF
TRBV6-5	TRBJ1-1	.	CASSYGGTNTEAFF
TRBV28	TRBJ1-1	.	CASSLRGTQAEAFF
TRBV5-1	TRBJ2-3	.	CASSLGTGTGDTQYF
TRBV9	TRBJ1-2	.	CASSVGHGTTNYGYTF
TRBV7-2	TRBJ1-1	.	CASSFDSSTEAFF
TRBV6-1	TRBJ1-1	once	CASSDPSSGKTEAFF
TRBV30	TRBJ2-7	.	CAWSVAGTATLEQYF
TRBV6-2/TRBV6-3	TRBJ1-6	.	CASSTGGNNSPLHF
TRBV24-1	TRBJ2-3	.	CATSDPTSGEGTDTQYF
TRBV9	TRBJ2-7	.	CASSVVDTTLEQYF
TRBV19	TRBJ2-7	.	CASSATGGPYEQYF
TRBV6-5	TRBJ1-1	.	CASSSRQGLNTEAFF
TRBV27	TRBJ1-6	.	CATNLGQAHNSPLHF
TRBV27	TRBJ1-3	.	CASSPLGKPSGNTIYF
TRBV7-8	TRBJ1-4	.	CASSLRAEEKLFF
TRBV19	TRBJ2-7	.	CASSVQDGEQYF
TRBV28	TRBJ2-1	few	CASSLYQGYNEQFF
TRBV19	TRBJ2-7	.	CASSGRMGAPYEQYF
TRBV5-4	TRBJ2-1	.	CASSLSPSNEQFF
TRBV21-1	TRBJ2-7	.	CASSSYEQYF
TRBV6-2/TRBV6-3	TRBJ2-2	.	CASSYPTGVNTGELFF
TRBV6-5	TRBJ1-1	.	CASRRDRVDSTEAFF
TRBV7-2	TRBJ2-3	once	CASSLGLAPLSQYF
TRBV9	TRBJ1-6	.	CASSVGPDSWSPLHF
TRBV7-6	TRBJ2-1	once	CASSTRLAGGYNEQFF
TRBV29-1	TRBJ2-7	.	CSVNGPSAYEQYF
TRBV5-1	TRBJ2-3	.	CASRETSTDTQYF
TRBV6-5	TRBJ1-5	.	CASSYPGESNQPQHF
TRBV14	TRBJ1-5	.	CASSQDQDLPQHF
TRBV6-5	TRBJ2-3	once	CASKTPGTDTQYF
TRBV5-6	TRBJ2-7	.	CASSLTRTGRYEQYF
TRBV3-1/TRBV3-2	TRBJ1-1	.	CASSQGTGGHTEAFF
TRBV6-5	TRBJ1-1	.	CASRITMNTEAFF
TRBV18	TRBJ1-5	.	CASSSDSNQPQHF
TRBV7-2	TRBJ1-2	.	CASSLIPQGILEGYTF
TRBV15	TRBJ2-1	.	CATSFGQSTYNEQFF
TRBV19	TRBJ1-5	.	CASSIRNRGHNQPQHF
TRBV18	TRBJ2-7	.	CASSVSGGTSYEQYF
TRBV5-1	TRBJ2-1	.	CASSLALEQFF
TRBV11-2	TRBJ2-7	.	CASSPGTGYSYEQYF
TRBV5-1	TRBJ1-4	.	CASSAGTASNEKLFF
TRBV6-1	TRBJ1-5	.	CASREPGSHAGNQPQHF
TRBV7-2	TRBJ2-2	.	CASSLVGETRFF
TRBV19	TRBJ1-6	.	CASSTGNSPLHF
TRBV5-1	TRBJ2-2	.	CASSPQGPGELFF
TRBV10-3	TRBJ1-1	.	CAISRPSGGAGTEAFF
TRBV7-6	TRBJ2-3	.	CASSPDRGRAGEGTDTQYF
TRBV9	TRBJ1-2	few	CASSVASQGGHGYTF